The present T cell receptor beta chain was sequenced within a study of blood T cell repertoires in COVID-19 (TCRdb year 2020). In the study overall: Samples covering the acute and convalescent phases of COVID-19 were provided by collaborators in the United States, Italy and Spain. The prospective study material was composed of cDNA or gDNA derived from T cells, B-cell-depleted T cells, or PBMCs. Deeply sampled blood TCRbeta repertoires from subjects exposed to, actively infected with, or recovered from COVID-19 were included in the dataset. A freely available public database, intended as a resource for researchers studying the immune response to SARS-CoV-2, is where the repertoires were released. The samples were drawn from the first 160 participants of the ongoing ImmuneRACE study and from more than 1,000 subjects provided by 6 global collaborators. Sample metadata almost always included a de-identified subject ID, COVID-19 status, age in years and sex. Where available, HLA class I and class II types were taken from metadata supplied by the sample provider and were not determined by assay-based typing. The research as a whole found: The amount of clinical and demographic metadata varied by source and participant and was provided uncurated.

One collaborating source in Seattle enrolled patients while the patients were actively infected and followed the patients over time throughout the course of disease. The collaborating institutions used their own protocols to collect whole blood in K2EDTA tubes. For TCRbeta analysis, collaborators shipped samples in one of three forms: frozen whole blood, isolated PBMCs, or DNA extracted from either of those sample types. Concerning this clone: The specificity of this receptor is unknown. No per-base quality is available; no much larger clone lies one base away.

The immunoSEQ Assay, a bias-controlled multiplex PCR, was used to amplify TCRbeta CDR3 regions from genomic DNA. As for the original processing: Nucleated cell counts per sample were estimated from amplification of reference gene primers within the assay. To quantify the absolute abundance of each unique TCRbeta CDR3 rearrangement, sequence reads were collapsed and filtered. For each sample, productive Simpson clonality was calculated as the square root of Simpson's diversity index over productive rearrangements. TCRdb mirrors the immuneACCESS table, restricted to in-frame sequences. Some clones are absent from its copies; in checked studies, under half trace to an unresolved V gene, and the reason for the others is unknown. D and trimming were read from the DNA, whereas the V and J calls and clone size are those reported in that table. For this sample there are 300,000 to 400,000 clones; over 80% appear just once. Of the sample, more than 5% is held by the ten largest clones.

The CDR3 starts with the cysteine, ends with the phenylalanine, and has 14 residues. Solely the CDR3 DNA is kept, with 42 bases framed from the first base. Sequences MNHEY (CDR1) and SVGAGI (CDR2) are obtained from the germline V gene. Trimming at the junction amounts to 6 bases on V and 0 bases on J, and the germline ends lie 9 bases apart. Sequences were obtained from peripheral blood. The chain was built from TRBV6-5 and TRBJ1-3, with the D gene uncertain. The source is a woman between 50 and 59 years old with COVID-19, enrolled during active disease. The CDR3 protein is CASSSSPSGNTIYF. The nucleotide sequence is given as TGTGCCAGCAGCTCTTCCCCCTCTGGAAACACCATATATTTT.